The rows below give T cell receptor beta chains drawn from one sample of a study of vaccination and CD4 T cells after COVID-19. MiXCR, run by TCRdb on the PCR reads, gives a single entry per CDR3 protein. The sample has about 14,000 distinct CDR3 sequences, roughly 75% seen once. The antigens of these receptors remain unknown. Sequenced material: CD4+ T cells from blood, cultured in vitro. These receptors all stem from a human donor who had recovered from COVID-19. Both conserved end residues are part of each CDR3. D genes are given only for firm matches. Part of the rows lack a size; the others show once, few, many or a class for expanded clones.

j_call d_call cdr3_length v_call clone_size cdr3_nt cdr3_aa
TRBJ1-2 TRBD1 16 TRBV6-1 - TGTGCCAGCAGTACTTCCGGGACAGTGGCGTCAAAGGGCTACACCTTC CASSTSGTVASKGYTF
TRBJ1-5 - 18 TRBV7-8 few TGTGCCAGCAGCTTAGCGCTTTGGCAGGCCCGACGCAGTCAGCCCCAGCATTTT CASSLALWQARRSQPQHF
TRBJ2-1 - 13 TRBV21-1 - TGTGCCAGCAATAGGGACACCTTAGGGGAGCAGTTCTTC CASNRDTLGEQFF
TRBJ2-3 - 11 TRBV5-3 - TGTGCCAGAAGCCGCATCGATACGCAGTATTTT CARSRIDTQYF
TRBJ2-3 - 12 TRBV7-3 - TGTGCCAGCAGCTTAGGGATGGATACGCAGTATTTT CASSLGMDTQYF
TRBJ2-3 TRBD1 15 TRBV7-6 - TGTGCCAGCAGCACTAGGACAGGGGCAACAGATACGCAGTATTTT CASSTRTGATDTQYF
TRBJ1-2 - 14 TRBV28 - TGTGCCAGCAGTTTCTCGACAGTTCGGTATGGCTACACCTTC CASSFSTVRYGYTF
TRBJ1-2 - 14 TRBV6-1 - TGTGCCAGCAGTCCACCACGGTCTCGGGGTGGCTACACCTTC CASSPPRSRGGYTF
TRBJ1-2 - 16 TRBV4-1 large TGCGCCAGCAGCCAAGATCGGGGACGTACCCCCTATGGCTACACCTTC CASSQDRGRTPYGYTF
TRBJ2-2 - 14 TRBV20-1 - TGCAGTGCTGAAGTCGGCGCGAACACCGGGGAGCTGTTTTTT CSAEVGANTGELFF
TRBJ2-3 TRBD1 14 TRBV6-1 - TGTGCCACCGCCCTGGGACAGATCACAGATACGCAGTATTTT CATALGQITDTQYF
TRBJ1-5 - 16 TRBV19 - TGTGCCAGTACTCTAATCGGCAGAGAAAGCAATCAGCCCCAGCATTTT CASTLIGRESNQPQHF
TRBJ1-1 TRBD1 13 TRBV18 - TGTGCCAGCTTCCGGGACAGGAACACTGAAGCTTTCTTT CASFRDRNTEAFF
TRBJ2-7 - 13 TRBV10-3 - TGTGCCATCAGTGCCGGGACTGCATACGAGCAGTACTTC CAISAGTAYEQYF
TRBJ2-5 - 13 TRBV5-4 few TGTGCCAGCAGCCATCTAGGAGGAGAGACCCAGTACTTC CASSHLGGETQYF
TRBJ2-1 - 17 TRBV24-1 - TGTGCCACCAGTGATTTGAGGGAAGCCGGTCCCCGGGGTGAGCAGTTCTTC CATSDLREAGPRGEQFF
TRBJ2-3 TRBD2 20 TRBV7-2 medium-sized TGTGCCAGCAGCTTAGCCCCGGTCTCCTCTAGCGGGATTGGTACAGATACGCAGTATTTT CASSLAPVSSSGIGTDTQYF
TRBJ2-1 - 13 TRBV20-1 - TGCAGTGCTCCTACAGGGACATACAATGAGCAGTTCTTC CSAPTGTYNEQFF
TRBJ2-7 TRBD1 14 TRBV11-1 - TGTGCCAGCAGCTTTGGGACAGGGATCTACGAGCAGTACTTC CASSFGTGIYEQYF
TRBJ2-3 TRBD2 14 TRBV7-2 - TGTGCCAGCAGCTTAGTAGCGGGAGCGGATACGCAGTATTTT CASSLVAGADTQYF
TRBJ2-1 TRBD2 16 TRBV24-1 - TGTGCCACCAGTGACTGGACTAGCGGGAGGGATGGTGAGCAGTTCTTC CATSDWTSGRDGEQFF
TRBJ2-7 - 15 TRBV27 - TGTGCCAGCAGCCGCATGACAGGTCCAAGCTACGAGCAGTACTTC CASSRMTGPSYEQYF
TRBJ1-5 - 15 TRBV7-2 - TGTGCCAGCAGTCCAGGGTCATGGGGCAATCAGCCCCAGCATTTT CASSPGSWGNQPQHF
TRBJ1-1 - 16 TRBV7-2 - TGTGCCAGCAGCAAACAAAACAGGGTAGTAGGTACTGAAGCTTTCTTT CASSKQNRVVGTEAFF
TRBJ1-2 - 12 TRBV28 - TGTGCCAGCAGCTCTCGGTATGGGGGCTACACCTTC CASSSRYGGYTF
TRBJ2-7 - 14 TRBV7-2 - TGTGCCAGCAGCCACCCCCAGAGCGCCTACGAGCAGTACTTC CASSHPQSAYEQYF
TRBJ2-7 - 13 TRBV28 - TGTGCCAGCAGAATGGCGGGGCCCAACGAGCAGTACTTC CASRMAGPNEQYF
TRBJ1-2 TRBD1 14 TRBV27 - TGTGCCAGCAGTTCAACTGGGACAGGGCTGCGCTACACCTTC CASSSTGTGLRYTF
TRBJ2-2 - 15 TRBV20-1 - TGCAGTGCTCCCCGACAGGCGCCGAACACCGGGGAGCTGTTTTTT CSAPRQAPNTGELFF
TRBJ2-7 - 13 TRBV7-9 - TGTGCCAACCTGGGTGACCCCAGCTACGAGCAGTACTTC CANLGDPSYEQYF
TRBJ1-6 - 14 TRBV20-1 - TGCAGTGCTAATAAACCCCAGGGGAATTCACCCCTCCACTTT CSANKPQGNSPLHF
TRBJ2-5 - 12 TRBV20-1 - TGCAGTGCTAGGGGTGGACAAGAGACCCAGTACTTC CSARGGQETQYF
TRBJ2-3 - 12 TRBV27 - TGTGCCAGCAGTCCCCAAAGGGGTACGCAGTATTTT CASSPQRGTQYF
TRBJ2-4 - 13 TRBV7-2 - TGTGCCAGCAGCAAAGGTAGCAAAAACATTCAGTACTTC CASSKGSKNIQYF
TRBJ1-5 - 15 TRBV6-5 few TGTGCCAGCAGTTACTCGGCAGGGGCTGGGCAGCCCCAGCATTTT CASSYSAGAGQPQHF
TRBJ2-5 - 13 TRBV11-1 large TGTGCCAGCAGCTTACCTATCCAAGAGACCCAGTACTTC CASSLPIQETQYF
TRBJ1-2 - 14 TRBV19 - TGTGCCAGCAGCAAACGGAGTTGTGGCTATGGCTACACCTTC CASSKRSCGYGYTF